This T cell receptor beta chain was profiled in a study of beta chain features in type 1 diabetes (dated 2018 in TCRdb). In terms of the full investigation: No differences in mean age, gender distribution, total cell number or subset yield were found between patients and healthy donors. The study compared the TCRB repertoires of sorted circulating CD4+ T cell subsets in recently diagnosed type 1 diabetes patients with those in matched healthy donors. A total of 85 million to 140 million sorted cells were examined across all samples, and the number of cells per subset was strongly correlated with RNA yield. Naive and central memory subsets were obtained from all 30 or so donors, but regulatory and stem cell-like memory subsets were isolated from only 8 patients and roughly eight healthy donors. The study at large found these results: Shorter templates might have been favored by PCR, but patient and control samples were amplified and corrected together, so both groups would have been affected equally by any skew. Naive, central memory and regulatory TCRB repertoires appeared to be more similar among patients than among healthy donors. Because small numbers of individuals were included in the HLA sub-analyses, any influence of HLA type on TCRB rearrangement was left unresolved. Because cDNA rather than genomic DNA was sequenced, highly expressing activated cells could have been over-represented, although no difference in activation and CD3 levels was found between groups. A moderate but significant shortening of TCRB CDR3 length was observed in type 1 diabetes patients in all four CD4+ subsets. Patients with type 1 diabetes made fewer insertions and deleted more nucleotides at VDJ recombination sites, implying thymic rearrangement abnormalities.

From its cysteine to its phenylalanine, the CDR3 spans 14 amino acids. The CDR3 DNA has 42 bases and is translated from base 1. The V and J ends are trimmed by 4 bases and 1 base, leaving 12 bases between them. CDR1 and CDR2 were assigned from the germline V gene as SGHRS and YFSETQ. Each donor gave one peripheral blood draw, about 110 mL on average, collected into heparinised tubes. A BD FACSAria II was used to sort naive, central memory, regulatory and stem cell-like memory CD4+ T cells with a panel that included CD45RO, CCR7, CD25, CD127, CD95 and CD27. Purity was above 95% for every sorted population. PBMCs were isolated right away by Lymphoprep density gradient centrifugation and were stained directly, without culture. So that batch effects would be minimized, each experiment stained and sorted samples in pairs, pairing one healthy donor with one patient. All of the isolated RNA was reverse transcribed with the High Capacity cDNA Reverse Transcription Kit, so expressed TCRB transcripts were sequenced. Deep immunoSEQ sequencing was performed on naive, central memory and regulatory T cell samples, with an average of around 3.5 million total reads per sample. After sorted cells were lysed in RLT buffer, RNA was extracted with DNase-treated RNeasy Micro or Mini kits, with the choice depending on cell number. To prevent cross-contamination, every cell subset was processed on its own, while patient and healthy donor samples were processed together. The immunoSEQ multiplex PCR was used to amplify TCRB sequences from cDNA, yielding 87-bp fragments that span the CDR3 region. Sequencing of the amplicons was done on the Illumina HiSeq platform. As for the original processing: PCR bias was corrected computationally using synthetic template baselines, and reads within Hamming distance 2 were collapsed, with unmergeable singletons discarded. By aligning reads against IMGT, V, D and J genes, CDR3 length, and insertions or deletions at six rearrangement sites were assigned. Clonotype counts were normalized to sorted cell number within each subset before computing true diversity and Gini coefficients with the tcR R package. Repertoire sharing was quantified using the overlap coefficient calculated on TCRB nucleotide sequences. TCRdb retrieved this table from immuneACCESS and kept in-frame rearrangements only. Not all clones are present; in checked studies, unresolved V genes account for under half, and no reason is known for the remainder. D and trimming come from the DNA, and the V and J calls and clone size come from that table. Across this sample there are about 220,000 clones, with approximately 10% seen only once. The ten top clones hold less than 1.5% of the sample.

In its sample, this clone was seen a few times. What antigen it recognizes has not been identified. No much larger clone is present one base from it, and per-base qualities are unavailable. This chain joins TRBV5-1 to TRBJ2-7; the D gene lacks a confident call. This clonotype was obtained from a man between 18 and 29 years old in good health. The specimen sequenced was central memory CD4+ T cells from blood. The DNA sequence reads TGCGCCAGCAGCGACTCCTGGCGGTCCTACGAGCAGTACTTC. This sequence encodes CASSDSWRSYEQYF.